One and the same sample provided the 32 T cell receptor beta chains below, sequenced in a study of CD8 T cells in ankylosing spondylitis. MiXCR, run by TCRdb on the 5' RACE reads, gives a single entry per CDR3 protein. The repertoire includes roughly 260,000 distinct CDR3 sequences, 20% of them detected once, and 7.5% to 9% sits in the top ten. The sample taken for sequencing was blood, either unsorted or a sorted T cell fraction (not recorded which). The receptors originated from a male donor with ankylosing spondylitis or in good health (not recorded which).

The rearrangement joins TRBV28 to TRBJ1-5; TRBD1 aligns across 8 bases. The CDR3 covers 17 residues. The V and J ends lost 11 bases and 0 bases, in that order; junction bases with no gene match: 15. Germline CDR1 reads MDHEN; CDR2 reads SYDVKM. The chain's CDR3 is CAGRTGGPINSNQPQHF. CDR3 nucleotide sequence: TGTGCCGGGCGAACAGGGGGACCTATCAATAGCAATCAGCCCCAGCATTTT.

The chain combines TRBV3-1 with TRBJ2-3; 10 nucleotides match TRBD2. This CDR3 has 17 amino acids. After removal of 4 bases from V and 2 bases from J, the junction contained 9 bases not matched to a gene. The germline gives CDR1 LGHDT, CDR2 YNNKEL (reference sequence). CDR3 DNA: TGTGCCAGCAGCCGAGTTGTAGCGGGAGGAACCACAGATACGCAGTATTTT. It codes for CASSRVVAGGTTDTQYF.

This clonotype was counted at least ten times. The chain joins TRBV10-3 to TRBJ1-1, with TRBD1 matching over 10 bases. In germline, CDR1 is ENHRY, CDR2 SYGVKD. V lost 10 bases to trimming and J lost 6 bases; unmatched junction nucleotides: 8. The CDR3 contains 13 residues. Here the CDR3 DNA reads TGTGCCAGTAAGGGGACAGGGGACCCTGAAGCTTTCTTT. This codes for CASKGTGDPEAFF.

Only a few counts were recorded for this clonotype. The chain has TRBV14 and TRBJ1-2; D is unresolved. Trimming removed 0 bases at V and 8 bases at J, with 13 bases between. Germline V gives CDR1 SGHDN, CDR2 FVKESK. CDR3 length: 14 residues. The CDR3 DNA sequence: TGTGCCAGCAGCCAAGATCGGGGTTCTTCGGGCTACACCTTC. Translated, it gives CASSQDRGSSGYTF.

The chain links TRBV5-1 to TRBJ1-2; perhaps TRBD1 as D (6 bases). Germline V gene lookup returns CDR1 SGHRS and CDR2 YFSETQ. The V and J ends lost 4 bases and 3 bases respectively, with 13 bases between them. This CDR3 contains 14 residues. CDR3 sequence: CASSQGPEDYGYTF. The DNA for the CDR3 is TGCGCCAGCAGCCAGGGGCCAGAAGACTATGGCTACACCTTC.

This clonotype was counted ten times or more. Written as DNA, the CDR3 is TGTGCCAGCAGTCAGGACATGGCATACGAGCAGTACGTC. Protein product: CASSQDMAYEQYV. The chain employs TRBV2 and TRBJ2-7, with a possible D match to TRBD1 (5 bases). Germline CDR1 reads SNHLY; CDR2 reads FYNNEI. Trimming took 5 bases from V and 4 from J, leaving 12 bases between them. The CDR3 is made up of 13 amino acids.

The chain employs TRBV7-9 and TRBJ2-1; D gene unclear. Trimming shortened V by 1 base and J by 9 bases, and 13 bases separated the two germline ends. In germline, CDR1 is SEHNR, CDR2 FQNEAQ (reference sequence). CDR3 length: 14 amino acids. The CDR3 nucleotides read TGTGCCAGCAGCTTAGACGCTGGATCGGGTGAGCAGTTCTTC. This sequence encodes CASSLDAGSGEQFF.

In this sample, this clonotype turned up many times. The rearrangement uses TRBV20-1 and TRBJ1-5; D is undetermined. This CDR3 is 13 amino acids long. V was trimmed by 6 bases and J by 0 bases, leaving 9 bases between them. In germline, CDR1 is DFQATT, CDR2 SNEGSKA (reference sequence). The CDR3 loop is CSASDVSNQPQHF. DNA of the CDR3: TGCAGTGCCTCGGACGTTAGCAATCAGCCCCAGCATTTT.

This clonotype has a handful of counts. The chain employs TRBV7-9 and TRBJ2-1, with D uncertain. Looked up from germline, CDR1 is SEHNR and CDR2 is FQNEAQ (reference sequence). The CDR3 consists of 14 residues. V was trimmed by 1 base and J by 6 bases, leaving 10 bases between them. The CDR3 loop is CASSLGTVGNEQFF. The CDR3 region has the DNA TGTGCCAGCAGCTTAGGGACGGTGGGCAATGAGCAGTTCTTC.

This clonotype has just a few counts. The chain joins TRBV12-2 to TRBJ2-4; the D segment call TRBD1 is taken from the table without a DNA check. TRBV12-2 is deemed a pseudogene. The CDR3 loop spans 15 amino acids. CDR3 loop: CASRPAPLAKNIQYF. In DNA form, the CDR3 reads TGTGCAAGTCGCCCCGCGCCCCTAGCCAAAAACATTCAGTACTTC.

The chain is built from TRBV29-1 and TRBJ2-1; D unresolved. The CDR3 runs to 15 residues. Trimming took off 4 bases at V and 5 bases at J, with 18 bases between the two ends. Germline values: CDR1 SQVTM, CDR2 ANQGSEA. The CDR3 nucleotides are TGCAGCGTTGCGAAACAGATACTTGGCGACAATGAGCAGTTCTTC. The encoded protein is CSVAKQILGDNEQFF.

The V gene is TRBV2, the J gene TRBJ1-2; a possible D gene is TRBD1 (5 bases). The V end lost 6 bases, the J end lost 9 bases, and 17 bases lay between the germline ends. Germline CDR1 is SNHLY and CDR2 is FYNNEI. This CDR3 is built from 13 residues. The CDR3 loop reads CASRRALLDSYTF. CDR3 coding DNA: TGTGCCAGCAGGCGAGCTTTGTTGGACAGCTACACCTTC.

V usage is TRBV7-8 and J usage is TRBJ2-7; D tentatively fits TRBD1 or TRBD2 (5 bases each). Trimming shortened V by 1 base and J by 1 base, and 11 bases separated the two germline ends. The germline V gene has CDR1 SGHVS and CDR2 FQNEAQ. The length of the CDR3 is 15 residues. The CDR3 protein is CASSLGDGMSYEQYV. The CDR3 DNA sequence: TGTGCCAGCAGCTTAGGGGACGGAATGTCCTACGAGCAGTACGTC.

This clonotype was seen more than once but under ten times. The chain is built from TRBV24-1 and TRBJ2-3, with unresolved D. In germline, CDR1 is KGHDR, CDR2 SFDVKD. The V and J ends lost 7 bases and 4 bases respectively, with 5 bases between them. This CDR3 comprises 11 residues. The CDR3 region is CATSQSDTQYF. For the CDR3, the DNA is TGTGCCACCAGCCAGTCAGATACGCAGTATTTT.

CDR3 coding DNA: TGTGCCAGCAGCCTGTTAGACAGATACACCGGGGAGCTGTTTTTT. This gives the protein CASSLLDRYTGELFF. The rearrangement links TRBV14 to TRBJ2-2; D is possibly TRBD1 (5 bases). The V gene lost 4 bases and the J gene lost 3 bases, with 12 bases spanning the gap. This CDR3 spans 15 amino acids. Looked up from germline, CDR1 is SGHDN and CDR2 is FVKESK. The full variable domain, with the rest looked up from reference TRBV14 and TRBJ2-2, is EAGVTQFPSHSVIEKGQTVTLRCDPISGHDNLYWYRRVMGKEIKFLLHFVKESKQDESGMPNNRFLAERTGGTYSTLKVQPAELEDSGVYFCASSLLDRYTGELFFGEGSRLTVL.

The chain employs TRBV18 and TRBJ2-2; TRBD1 matches at 7 bases. The CDR3 sequence is 14 residues long. Trimming took 6 bases from V and 4 from J; bases not matched to a gene: 5. The V gene's germline CDR1 is KGHSH and CDR2 LQKENI. The CDR3 protein is CASSPTGRTGELFF. In DNA, the CDR3 is TGTGCCAGCTCTCCGACAGGGCGCACCGGGGAGCTGTTTTTT.

This chain uses TRBV5-1 with TRBJ2-3; TRBD2 might be the D (5 bases). Between the trimmed V and J ends, which lost 4 bases and 0 bases, there was a span of 15 bases. The CDR3 is 16 amino acids. In germline, CDR1 is SGHRS, CDR2 YFSETQ. The CDR3 loop is CASSAIGGSSTDTQYF. For the CDR3, the DNA is TGCGCCAGCAGCGCCATAGGCGGGTCTAGCACAGATACGCAGTATTTT.

A word on this clonotype: The junction departs from the called germline gene at one end, perhaps through a read error. The chain recombines TRBV12-3 or TRBV12-4 with TRBJ2-5; 9 bases are a match to TRBD1. This CDR3 region has 18 residues. The CDR3 region has the DNA TGTGCCCGCAGCGCAATCTCCCCCGGGACAGGGCCTTCTCAGACCCAGTACTTC. Protein product: CARSAISPGTGPSQTQYF.

The rearrangement links TRBV9 to TRBJ1-2, with 7 bases that match TRBD1. Germline CDR1 SGDLS, CDR2 YYNGEE. The CDR3 consists of 14 residues. Trimming took 7 bases from V and 3 from J; bases not matched to a gene: 9. CDR3 protein: CASSSGTVYYGYTF. The CDR3 DNA follows: TGTGCCAGCTCCTCCGGGACAGTCTACTATGGCTACACCTTC.

In this sample, this clonotype turned up a few times. The chain couples TRBV12-3 or TRBV12-4 to TRBJ2-1; 13 bases line up with TRBD2. CDR3 size: 15 residues. V shed 6 bases and J 9 bases; nucleotides not matched to a gene: 8. The CDR3 spells CASSQPGLAGFEQFF. For the CDR3, the DNA is TGTGCCAGCAGCCAGCCGGGACTAGCGGGATTTGAGCAGTTCTTC.

This clonotype was picked up a small number of times. V and J are TRBV20-1 and TRBJ2-3, with 10 bases that match TRBD2. CDR3 length equals 16 residues. CDR1 and CDR2 from the germline V gene are DFQATT and SNEGSKA (reference sequence). With 5 bases clipped from V and 6 bases from J, the junction kept 14 bases outside the gene matches. For the CDR3, the DNA is TGCAGTGCTTTAGGGGACCGACTAGCGGGTCCGGATACGCAGTATTTT. This codes for CSALGDRLAGPDTQYF.

The chain has TRBV7-6 and TRBJ2-2; no clear D. The CDR3 has 13 amino acids. Germline-derived CDR1 and CDR2 are SGHVS and FNYEAQ. Trimming removed 1 base at V and 7 bases at J, with 7 bases between. The CDR3 here is CASSLGQNGELFF. CDR3 in DNA: TGTGCCAGCAGCTTAGGTCAGAACGGGGAGCTGTTTTTT.

The chain employs TRBV24-1 and TRBJ2-1; D not certain. CDR3 length: 16 residues. Trimming removed 4 bases from V and 5 bases from J, with 17 bases in between. Germline values: CDR1 KGHDR, CDR2 SFDVKD. The CDR3 here is CATSDASLGAHNEQFF. The CDR3, as DNA: TGTGCCACCAGTGACGCCAGTCTAGGCGCCCACAATGAGCAGTTCTTC.

V usage is TRBV5-1 and J usage is TRBJ2-1; 11 nucleotides line up with TRBD2. Germline trimming cut 0 bases from V and 3 bases from J; bases unmatched to any gene: 2. This CDR3 region has 16 residues. The germline CDR1 and CDR2 sequences are SGHRS and YFSETQ. The CDR3 region is CASSLATSGNYNEQFF. CDR3 in DNA: TGCGCCAGCAGCTTGGCGACTAGCGGGAACTACAATGAGCAGTTCTTC.

This clonotype was detected only a few times. J is TRBJ2-3 and V is TRBV5-1, with 9 bases matching TRBD1. The CDR3 runs to 14 residues. Germline trimming cut 3 bases from V and 5 bases from J; bases unmatched to any gene: 4. Per the germline V gene, CDR1 is SGHRS and CDR2 is YFSETQ. CDR3 nucleotide sequence: TGCGCCAGCAGCTGGGGACAGGGAGGAGATACGCAGTATTTT. This translates into CASSWGQGGDTQYF.

The chain combines TRBV12-3 or TRBV12-4 with TRBJ1-2; D possibly corresponds to TRBD1 (6 bases). This CDR3 has 13 amino acids. V lost 3 bases and J 7 bases, leaving 12 bases between the germline ends. The CDR3 reads CASSLKQGSGYTF. The DNA for the CDR3 is TGTGCCAGCAGTTTGAAACAGGGTTCTGGCTACACCTTC.

The rearrangement joins TRBV7-9 to TRBJ2-5; TRBD1 might be the D (6 bases). V was shortened by 5 bases and J by 5 bases, with 12 bases between the two germline ends. CDR1 is SEHNR and CDR2 is FQNEAQ in the germline V gene (reference sequence). The CDR3 has 13 residues. The chain's CDR3 is CASSMDSRETQYF. For the CDR3, the DNA is TGTGCCAGCAGCATGGACAGCAGGGAGACCCAGTACTTC.

The chain uses TRBV5-1 and TRBJ1-6, with D tentatively TRBD1 (6 bases). Between the trimmed V and J ends, which lost 4 bases and 5 bases, there was a span of 10 bases. CDR1 SGHRS and CDR2 YFSETQ come from the germline V gene. The length of the CDR3 is 14 residues. The CDR3 DNA follows: TGCGCCAGCAGCGTCACAGGGAATAATTCACCCCTCCACTTT. Residues: CASSVTGNNSPLHF.

The V call is TRBV28, the J call TRBJ2-5; 10 bases fit TRBD1. V trimming: 3 bases; J trimming: 6 bases; junction bases outside the gene matches: 7. The CDR3 length is 15 residues. Germline V gene sequence: CDR1 MDHEN, CDR2 SYDVKM. The CDR3 DNA is TGTGCCAGCAGTTTTCAAGACAGGGGGCATAAGACCCAGTACTTC. Its translation is CASSFQDRGHKTQYF.

In its sample, this clonotype was seen a few times. This chain links TRBV7-9 with TRBJ2-1, with no clear D. Trimming pared 7 bases from V and 6 bases from J, leaving 7 bases between. Germline assignment: CDR1 SEHNR and CDR2 FQNEAQ (reference sequence). This CDR3 is built from 11 residues. CDR3 amino acids: CASMTGNEQFF. The CDR3 nucleotides read TGTGCCAGCATGACGGGCAATGAGCAGTTCTTC.

This clonotype was detected a few times. The J gene is TRBJ1-3, the V gene TRBV12-3 or TRBV12-4; 9 bases fit TRBD1. The CDR3 has 15 amino acids. The V gene end was trimmed by 6 bases and the J gene end by 4 bases; junction bases not matched to a gene: 7. In nucleotides, the CDR3 is TGTGCCAGCAGGACAGGGGGGACGTGGGGAAACACCATATATTTT. As protein: CASRTGGTWGNTIYF.

This clonotype came up a few times. The J gene is TRBJ2-1, the V gene TRBV20-1; D not certain. V was pared by 6 bases and J by 6 bases, with 18 bases between. CDR3 length equals 14 residues. The V gene's germline CDR1 is DFQATT and CDR2 SNEGSKA (reference sequence). Written as DNA, the CDR3 is TGCAGTGCCAGGACCGACCTCCTGTTCAATGAGCAGTTCTTC. Its translation: CSARTDLLFNEQFF.